The 26 T cell receptor beta chains in this list originate from one sample, sequenced in a study of CXCR3-negative and CXCR3-positive naive CD8 T cells. These receptors' targets are unknown. It was by 5' RACE with UMI labels that the TRB cDNA libraries were prepared. Reanalyzing the 5' RACE reads, TCRdb keeps one entry per CDR3 protein, without DNA. This table lists tens of thousands of distinct CDR3 sequences. Overall study findings and caveats: CXCR3-positive naive cells had TRB CDR3s that were more hydrophobic than CXCR3-negative naive cells had.

Source material: naive CXCR3+ CD8+ T cells from blood. Subset of the sample: CD45RO-CCR7+CD27+CD95- naive CD8+ T cells expressing CXCR3 (TNR3+). These receptors were taken from a human donor in good health. Some clones in this sample may be carry-over from other donors' samples.

This sequence joins TRBV6-5 and TRBJ2-7; TCRdb picks TRBD1, but there is no DNA to check that call. Germline CDR1 is MNHEY and CDR2 is SVGAGI. The CDR3 is 13 amino acids. CDR3 loop: CAIGTGYFHEQYF.

The genes are TRBV6-2 or TRBV6-3 and TRBJ2-7; the D call from TCRdb, TRBD1, cannot be confirmed without DNA. The CDR3 consists of 14 residues. Germline V gene lookup returns CDR1 MNHEY and CDR2 SVGEGT. CDR3 in amino acids: CASSYFGDSYEQYF.

The chain employs TRBV7-9 and TRBJ1-6; the TRBD1 assignment by TCRdb is unverifiable without DNA. The CDR3 sequence is 16 residues long. Germline loops: CDR1 SEHNR, CDR2 FQNEAQ (reference sequence). CDR3 sequence: CASSLGTGAYNSPLHF.

The V gene is TRBV5-1, the J gene TRBJ2-7; absent DNA, TCRdb's TRBD1 call cannot be checked. The CDR3 length is 15 residues. CDR1 and CDR2 from the germline V gene are SGHRS and YFSETQ. CDR3 region: CASSLNDREVYEQYF.

CDR3 residues: CASSILHGPRLQETQYF. The V gene is TRBV19, the J gene TRBJ2-5; TCRdb names TRBD2, which stays unverified in the absence of DNA. Germline V gene data show CDR1 as LNHDA and CDR2 as SQIVND (reference sequence). This CDR3 region has 17 residues.

This chain joins TRBV11-2 and TRBJ2-1; TCRdb lists TRBD1, though no DNA is available to test this call. This CDR3 region has 13 residues. Germline V gene lookup returns CDR1 SGHAT and CDR2 FQNNGV. This CDR3 reads CASSPGTSNEQFF.

V gene TRBV29-1 combines with J gene TRBJ2-1; TCRdb picks TRBD1, but there is no DNA to check that call. The CDR3 spans 13 residues. The germline CDR1 and CDR2 sequences are SQVTM and ANQGSEA. The CDR3: CSVCPPGSNEQFF.

The J gene is TRBJ2-7, the V gene TRBV5-6. This CDR3 has 14 amino acids. Germline-derived CDR1 and CDR2 are SGHDT and YYEEEE. The CDR3 spells CASSSVVEAYEQYF.

This chain joins TRBV24-1 and TRBJ1-1. Looked up from germline, CDR1 is KGHDR and CDR2 is SFDVKD. The CDR3 consists of 15 residues. The CDR3 loop is CATSDGTFLNTEAFF.

This chain links TRBV10-1 with TRBJ2-7; as DNA is missing, the TRBD2 call by TCRdb cannot be tested. Germline CDR1 reads WNHNN; CDR2 reads SYGVQD (reference sequence). There are 17 residues in the CDR3. The CDR3 is CASSATLGRTGGYEQYF.

The CDR3 here is CASSLKDVAIASGELFF. The chain has TRBV4-3 and TRBJ2-2; TCRdb picks TRBD2, but there is no DNA to check that call. Germline CDR1 reads LGHNA; CDR2 reads YSLEER. The CDR3 is made up of 17 amino acids.

V usage is TRBV7-2 and J usage is TRBJ2-1; there is no DNA to check the TCRdb D call of TRBD1. Germline V CDR1 and CDR2: SGHTA, FQGNSA. CDR3 length: 14 amino acids. CDR3 in amino acids: CASSLGTGASEQFF.

This rearrangement joins TRBV29-1 to TRBJ2-7. The CDR3 has 11 residues. Germline assignment: CDR1 SQVTM and CDR2 ANQGSEA. This CDR3 is CSVDTDYEQYF.

The rearrangement joins TRBV27 to TRBJ2-3; the D gene TCRdb calls, TRBD2, cannot be checked with no DNA. Germline V gene data show CDR1 as MNHEY and CDR2 as SMNVEV (reference sequence). The CDR3 has 15 amino acids. This chain's CDR3 is CASSLEGPSTDTQYF.

CDR3 loop: CASSSSGEAGSYEQYF. The chain combines TRBV7-9 with TRBJ2-7; no DNA is available, so the TRBD2 call from TCRdb remains unchecked. The CDR3 extends over 16 amino acids. The germline gives CDR1 SEHNR, CDR2 FQNEAQ (reference sequence).

This chain links TRBV6-5 with TRBJ2-7; TCRdb indicates TRBD1, and absent DNA this call remains unverified. The CDR3 length is 18 residues. CDR1 is MNHEY and CDR2 is SVGAGI in the germline V gene. Here the CDR3 reads CASRPLSPSGQGIHEQYF.

The chain recombines TRBV6-2 or TRBV6-3 with TRBJ2-7; TCRdb's D gene call, TRBD2, goes unchecked for lack of DNA. In germline, CDR1 is MNHEY, CDR2 SVGEGT. The CDR3 length is 11 residues. CDR3 sequence reads: CASSYSDEQYF.

CDR3 in amino acids: CASSLMSGNTGELFF. This chain connects TRBV28 to TRBJ2-2. The CDR3 loop spans 15 amino acids. Germline lookup yields CDR1 MDHEN and CDR2 SYDVKM.

This chain uses TRBV7-2 with TRBJ2-7; the TCRdb D gene call, TRBD1, has no DNA to confirm it. This CDR3 is built from 13 residues. Germline V lookup: CDR1 SGHTA, CDR2 FQGNSA. CDR3 region: CASSIWGGDEQYF.

This sequence joins TRBV12-3 or TRBV12-4 and TRBJ2-7; TCRdb outputs TRBD2, but without DNA this stays unchecked. The CDR3 contains 16 residues. CDR3 sequence reads: CASRGTSGGRSYEQYF.

V is TRBV14 and J is TRBJ2-1; TCRdb's D gene call, TRBD1, goes unchecked for lack of DNA. The CDR3 consists of 18 residues. Germline V CDR1 and CDR2: SGHDN, FVKESK. The CDR3 sequence is CASSQDRGGQGPYNEQFF.

V gene TRBV6-5 combines with J gene TRBJ2-2; there is no DNA to check the TCRdb D call of TRBD1. This CDR3 contains 14 residues. The germline V gene encodes CDR1 MNHEY and CDR2 SVGAGI. This CDR3 reads CASSYQGGTGELFF.

V gene TRBV28 combines with J gene TRBJ1-6. Germline V gives CDR1 MDHEN, CDR2 SYDVKM. This CDR3 comprises 16 residues. The CDR3 protein is CASSNPQRTYNSPLHF.

The V and J genes are TRBV28 and TRBJ2-3; no DNA is available, so the TRBD1 call from TCRdb remains unchecked. The CDR3 is 13 residues long. The germline V gene encodes CDR1 MDHEN and CDR2 SYDVKM. The CDR3 reads CASKGVPTNTQYF.

V gene TRBV10-3 combines with J gene TRBJ1-2; no DNA is available, so the TRBD1 call from TCRdb remains unchecked. The CDR3 has 12 residues. CDR1 is ENHRY, CDR2 SYGVKD, per germline. The CDR3 protein is CALFFQGNGYTF.

This sequence joins TRBV29-1 and TRBJ1-2. Germline V gene data show CDR1 as SQVTM and CDR2 as ANQGSEA. The CDR3 consists of 11 residues. The CDR3 region is CSVGDRQGYTF.